The 22 T cell receptor beta chains in this list originate from one sample, sequenced in a study of cytomegalovirus exposure and HLA in healthy donors. Data came from immunoSEQ multiplex PCR; TCRdb stores just in-frame clones and leaves some out. Among about 160,000 clones listed, about 96% were seen once. The specimen was PBMCs. The receptors were gathered from a woman aged 18-29 years in good health and CMV-seronegative.

This clone appeared a single time. This rearrangement joins TRBV18 to TRBJ1-5, with D perhaps matching TRBD1 (5 bases). This CDR3 comprises 13 residues. V lost 2 bases and J 4 bases, leaving 6 bases between the germline ends. Per germline, CDR1 KGHSH and CDR2 LQKENI. The CDR3 bases are TGTGCCAGCTCACCAGACAGTAATCAGCCCCAGCATTTT. Encoded protein: CASSPDSNQPQHF.

Comment on this clone: The junction shows a germline mismatch at one end, possibly a read error. This chain links TRBV6-1 with TRBJ1-1; D not certain. This CDR3 region has 14 residues. CDR1 is MNHNS, CDR2 SASEGT, per germline. CDR3 coding DNA: TGTGCCAGCAGTGAAGGATGGGCTACAGCAAAGGCGATCTTT. Residues: CASSEGWATAKAIF.

The CDR3 is CSVGQGAETQYF. The CDR3, as DNA: TGCAGCGTTGGACAGGGGGCCGAGACCCAGTACTTC. The rearrangement uses TRBV29-1 and TRBJ2-5; 10 bases match TRBD1. Per the germline V gene, CDR1 is SQVTM and CDR2 is ANQGSEA. This CDR3 comprises 12 residues. V shed 4 bases and J 5 bases; nucleotides not matched to a gene: 1.

The gene calls are TRBV6-1 and TRBJ1-2; 7 nucleotides line up with TRBD1. Germline lookup yields CDR1 MNHNS and CDR2 SASEGT. The CDR3 extends over 13 amino acids. Germline trimming cut 6 bases from V and 6 bases from J; bases unmatched to any gene: 7. The CDR3: CASRAGTADGYTF. The CDR3 DNA follows: TGTGCCAGCAGAGCCGGGACAGCTGATGGCTACACCTTC.

DNA of the CDR3: TGTGCCAGCACCTCGACTAGCGGGGTAGACGAGACCCAGTACTTC. Protein: CASTSTSGVDETQYF. The gene calls are TRBV7-2 and TRBJ2-5; TRBD2 agrees at 11 bases. Unmatched junction bases numbered 9, after V lost 7 bases and J lost 5 bases. The CDR3 covers 15 residues. Germline lookup yields CDR1 SGHTA and CDR2 FQGNSA.

The V and J genes are TRBV7-2 and TRBJ1-5, with TRBD1 identical over 7 bases. The CDR3 is 15 residues long. The junction had 11 bases not matched to a gene; V was cut back by 6 bases and J by 6 bases. Looked up from germline, CDR1 is SGHTA and CDR2 is FQGNSA. The CDR3 loop reads CASSTSRGFVQPQHF. The CDR3 nucleotides are TGTGCCAGCAGTACGTCCAGGGGGTTCGTTCAGCCCCAGCATTTT.

This chain connects TRBV9 to TRBJ1-6, with unresolved D. The CDR3 loop spans 19 amino acids. The germline V gene encodes CDR1 SGDLS and CDR2 YYNGEE. Trimming shortened V by 4 bases and J by 0 bases, and 20 bases separated the two germline ends. The CDR3 sequence is CASSPPPRGGSSYNSPLHF. The CDR3 nucleotides are TGTGCCAGCAGCCCCCCCCCGCGCGGCGGTAGCTCCTATAATTCACCCCTCCACTTT.

This clone was seen a few times. The chain combines TRBV10-3 with TRBJ1-1, with 9 bases identical to TRBD1. This CDR3 spans 14 amino acids. Losses at the gene ends were 0 bases for V and 8 bases for J; bases not matched to a gene: 4. The germline V gene encodes CDR1 ENHRY and CDR2 SYGVKD. This CDR3 is CAISESGQGREAFF. In DNA, the CDR3 is TGTGCCATCAGTGAGTCGGGACAGGGTCGGGAAGCTTTCTTT.

This chain connects TRBV5-6 to TRBJ1-1, with TRBD1 matching over 7 bases. This CDR3 contains 15 residues. With 4 bases clipped from V and 5 bases from J, the junction kept 11 bases outside the gene matches. Germline-derived CDR1 and CDR2 are SGHDT and YYEEEE. The CDR3, as DNA: TGTGCCAGCAGCCCATCGACAGGGTTCGTTACTGAAGCTTTCTTT. Its translation: CASSPSTGFVTEAFF.

The V gene is TRBV6-6, the J gene TRBJ1-1, with a weak D call TRBD1 (6 bases). CDR1 is MNHNY and CDR2 is SVGAGI in the germline V gene (reference sequence). The CDR3 covers 14 residues. V was clipped by 2 bases and J by 6 bases, with 13 bases between them. The DNA of the CDR3 is TGTGCCAGCAGTTACAGGACAGAGAGCGCTGAAGCTTTCTTT. The encoded protein is CASSYRTESAEAFF.

This clone was detected once. The rearrangement uses TRBV18 and TRBJ1-1; 8 bases match TRBD1. J was trimmed by 3 bases and V by 6 bases; bases with no gene match: 6. Germline V lookup: CDR1 KGHSH, CDR2 LQKENI. This CDR3 region has 14 residues. CDR3 DNA: TGTGCCAGCTCTCTGACAGGGGCGGACACTGAAGCTTTCTTT. This codes for CASSLTGADTEAFF.

This clone has a single count. V is TRBV27 and J is TRBJ2-1; D may be TRBD2 (7 bases). Trimming cost V 3 bases and J 3 bases, with 12 bases left between them. Germline values: CDR1 MNHEY, CDR2 SMNVEV (reference sequence). The CDR3 loop spans 15 amino acids. CDR3 DNA: TGTGCCAGCAGTTTTCGGGGGGCCAGCTACAATGAGCAGTTCTTC. Translation: CASSFRGASYNEQFF.

V usage is TRBV29-1 and J usage is TRBJ1-2; D might be TRBD1 (6 bases). The ends were cut back, 1 base at V and 1 base at J, with 10 bases in the middle. The CDR3 is 14 residues long. Per germline, CDR1 SQVTM and CDR2 ANQGSEA. The CDR3 spells CSVEGQGSNYGYTF. The CDR3 bases are TGCAGCGTTGAAGGGCAGGGGAGTAACTATGGCTACACCTTC.

CDR3 coding DNA: TGTGCCAGCAGCCAAAGAGGGACAGTTCCCACTGAAGCTTTCTTT. As protein: CASSQRGTVPTEAFF. This chain uses TRBV7-8 with TRBJ1-1; 7 positions agree with TRBD1. Germline trimming cut 5 bases from V and 4 bases from J; bases unmatched to any gene: 10. Per the germline V gene, CDR1 is SGHVS and CDR2 is FQNEAQ. The CDR3 consists of 15 residues.

This chain links TRBV13 with TRBJ2-6, with D unresolved. Germline loops: CDR1 PRHDT, CDR2 FYEKMQ (reference sequence). The CDR3 is 15 residues long. V gave up 4 bases and J gave up 0 bases, with 7 bases separating them. The CDR3 reads CASSSPSSGANVLTF. In nucleotides, the CDR3 is TGTGCCAGCAGCTCCCCTAGCTCTGGGGCCAACGTCCTGACTTTC.

The genes are TRBV29-1 and TRBJ1-1; D is undetermined. Germline CDR1 is SQVTM and CDR2 is ANQGSEA. The CDR3 runs 14 residues. The V and J ends lost 5 bases and 4 bases respectively, with 17 bases between them. CDR3 region: CSVQTHRSGTEAFF. The CDR3 coding sequence is TGCAGCGTTCAGACCCATCGGTCGGGCACTGAAGCTTTCTTT.

The rearrangement links TRBV11-1 to TRBJ2-4, with TRBD1 identical over 9 bases. The CDR3 length is 17 residues. CDR1 SGHAT and CDR2 FQDESV come from the germline V gene (reference sequence). The trim removed 4 bases at V and 3 bases at J, leaving 10 bases unmatched. The CDR3 region is CASSSGTGSPYKNIQYF. CDR3 DNA sequence: TGTGCCAGCAGCTCCGGGACAGGGTCCCCTTACAAAAACATTCAGTACTTC.

The chain has TRBV5-4 and TRBJ2-3; a possible D gene is TRBD2 (6 bases). The V end was cut by 4 bases, the J end by 6 bases, with 18 bases between. The V gene's germline CDR1 is SGHNT and CDR2 YYREEE (reference sequence). This CDR3 has 15 amino acids. CDR3 coding DNA: TGTGCCAGCAGCGAAGAACTAGCTGCACTGGATACGCAGTATTTT. This translates into CASSEELAALDTQYF.

This chain uses TRBV11-1 with TRBJ2-7; 9 nucleotides line up with TRBD1. The germline CDR1 and CDR2 sequences are SGHAT and FQDESV (reference sequence). The CDR3 is made up of 14 amino acids. After removal of 7 bases from V and 5 bases from J, the junction contained 9 bases not matched to a gene. CDR3 DNA: TGTGCCAGCACGCACCGGGACAGGGATCACGAGCAGTACTTC. It translates to CASTHRDRDHEQYF.

The V call is TRBV2, the J call TRBJ2-3; TRBD2 agrees at 14 bases. The CDR3 length is 18 residues. V was pared by 6 bases and J by 0 bases, with 8 bases of the junction left unmatched. The germline V gene encodes CDR1 SNHLY and CDR2 FYNNEI. The chain's CDR3 is CASSRTSGGRPSTDTQYF. Here the CDR3 DNA reads TGTGCCAGCAGCCGGACTAGCGGGGGGCGTCCGAGCACAGATACGCAGTATTTT.

CDR3 bases: TGTGCCAGCAGCTCGACAGGGGGGAGCAATCAGCCCCAGCATTTT. Amino acid sequence: CASSSTGGSNQPQHF. This chain connects TRBV5-8 to TRBJ1-5; 9 bases line up with TRBD1. Trimming cost V 3 bases and J 1 base; bases outside gene matches: 2. Per germline, CDR1 SGHTS and CDR2 YDEGEE. This CDR3 spans 15 amino acids.

Comments on this clone: The junction departs from the called germline gene at one end, perhaps through a read error. This rearrangement joins TRBV7-7 to TRBJ1-1; D is perhaps TRBD1 (6 bases). Germline CDR1 is SSHAT and CDR2 is FNYEAQ (reference sequence). The CDR3 runs to 13 residues. DNA of the CDR3: TGTGCTAGCAGGCCGATTCAGGGGACTGAAGCTTTCTTT. Its translation is CASRPIQGTEAFF. Combining the CDR3 with reference TRBV7-7 and TRBJ1-1 gives the whole variable domain GAGVSQSPRYKVTKRGQDVTLRCDPISSHATLYWYQQALGQGPEFLTYFNYEAQPDKSGLPSDRFSAERPEGSISTLTIQRTEQRDSAMYRCASRPIQGTEAFFGQGTRLTVV.